The source of this T cell receptor beta chain is a study of cytomegalovirus exposure and HLA in healthy donors. At sampling all donors were nominally healthy, likely with unrecorded immune exposures. About this clone itself: The antigen remains undetermined.

Study-wide results and limits: Follow-up analysis later connected one missense variant in DCLRE1C with trimming of TCR beta V- and J-genes. The likely explanation for a cluster of highly shared sequence variants was sequencing artifact.

The CDR3 has 13 amino acids. Trimming pared 2 bases from V and 14 bases from J, leaving 19 bases between. The germline V gene encodes CDR1 SGHRS and CDR2 YFSETQ. In the PCR, 60 Vbeta and 13 Jbeta primers were used. Some clones are missing from TCRdb's copy, which holds only in-frame ones; the method was immunoSEQ multiplex PCR. The sample includes 200,000 to 250,000 clones, under 90% of them seen just once. The gene calls are TRBV5-1 and TRBJ2-5; a possible D gene is TRBD1 (6 bases). Sequencing was performed on PBMCs. This sequence was found in a human donor in good health. This CDR3 reads CASSFSTGDRCYF. In DNA, the CDR3 is TGCGCCAGCAGCTTTTCGACAGGCGATAGATGTTACTTC.